This T cell receptor beta chain was identified during a study of PD-1 blockade in mismatch repair-deficient tumors (dated by TCRdb to about 2017). Broadly, across the study: Between late 2013 and September 2016, the trial enrolled around 86 consecutive patients with 12 mismatch repair-deficient cancer types, every one of whom had been previously treated and was progressing. Tumor-associated T cell clones were tracked in the peripheral blood of patients responding to PD-1 blockade by deep sequencing of TCR CDR3 regions.

Libraries were constructed by the immunoSEQ multiplex PCR assay. As for how the authors treated the data: A clone was classified as neoantigen-specific if the clone expanded significantly in response to the relevant peptide and did not expand significantly in response to any other peptide tested. In its TCRdb copy, this immuneACCESS table keeps in-frame sequences only and misses some clones. Where compared with another copy, unresolved V genes explain less than half of these, and the others have no known cause. V and J calls and clone size are as listed in that table; D and trimming were resolved from the DNA. In this sample the table shows approximately 9,800 clones, around 85% of which occur a single time. 20% to 25% of the sample belongs to the ten largest clones. Interpreted using the paper, the time point label stands for: 10-day in vitro stimulation with candidate neoantigen peptide 2. Mismatch repair deficiency in every enrolled patient was established by polymerase chain reaction or immunohistochemistry. A few patients who responded to pembrolizumab therapy underwent TCR sequencing. About 7 ELISpot-reactive candidate neoantigen peptides were each used in a roughly eleven-day in vitro stimulation before TCR sequencing. As the baseline for calculating clone fold-changes, a control culture with no peptide was run in an identical way. The phase II trial prospectively evaluated PD-1 blockade with pembrolizumab in advanced mismatch repair-deficient cancers, independent of tissue of origin.

General study outcomes and caveats: Of about seven peptides, a few triggered clonal expansion, producing roughly 140 unique blood TCRs, of which about seven were also present in tumor, and every positive peptide came from a frameshift mutation. Tumor-resident clones, often undetectable in blood before treatment, expanded rapidly after pembrolizumab and then contracted, generally before radiologic responses.

Details on this clone: Its antigen has not been determined. No base-level quality is on record; no much larger clone is a single base apart.

This sample comprised cells cultured in vitro, obtained from a patient treated with pembrolizumab. This receptor was obtained from an adult with mismatch repair-deficient cancer.

The bases read TGTGCCAGTAGTCGGTTAAGCGGGACAGGGGCCGGGGAGCTGTTTTTT. Its product reads: CASSRLSGTGAGELFF. Recombination joined TRBV19 with TRBJ2-2; 10 middle bases align to TRBD1. V is pruned by 5 bases and J by 6 bases, leaving 9 bases of the junction without a gene match. The germline V gene (reference sequence) specifies LNHDA as CDR1 and SQIVND as CDR2. Counted from cysteine to phenylalanine, this CDR3 has 16 amino acids. Only the CDR3 portion is preserved as DNA: 48 bases, with reading frame beginning at the first base.